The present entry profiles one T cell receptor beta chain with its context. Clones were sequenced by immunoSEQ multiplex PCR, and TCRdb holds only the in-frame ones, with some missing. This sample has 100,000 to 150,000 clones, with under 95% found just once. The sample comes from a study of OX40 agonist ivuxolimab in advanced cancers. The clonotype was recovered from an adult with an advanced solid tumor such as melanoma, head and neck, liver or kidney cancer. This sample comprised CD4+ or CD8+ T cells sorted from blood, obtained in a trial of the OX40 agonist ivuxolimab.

The CDR3 region has the DNA TGTGCCAGCTCACGTGCCGTGGGGGAGACCCAGTACTTC. The encoded protein is CASSRAVGETQYF. The rearrangement links TRBV18 to TRBJ2-5, with D unclear. The CDR3 sequence is 13 residues long. The germline V and J ends were trimmed by 4 bases and 5 bases, with 11 bases remaining between them. The germline CDR1 and CDR2 sequences are KGHSH and LQKENI.